Listed here are 21 T cell receptor beta chains from one sample, sequenced in a study of T cell repertoires in cytomegalovirus infection. One entry per CDR3 protein, called by TCRdb with MiXCR from the reads. The data hold approximately 250,000 distinct CDR3 sequences, with over 8% observed a single time. Sequenced: PBMCs. Every receptor here comes from a human donor in good health (CMV status not recorded). Some clones in this sample may be carry-over from other donors' samples.

At least ten counts were recorded for this clonotype. This rearrangement joins TRBV7-2 to TRBJ1-4; 11 bases match TRBD1. CDR1 and CDR2 from the germline V gene are SGHTA and FQGNSA. This CDR3 comprises 16 residues. Trimming cost V 8 bases and J 8 bases; bases outside gene matches: 13. Here the CDR3 reads CASRHRGGTGGEKLFF. The CDR3 region has the DNA TGTGCCAGCCGCCATCGTGGGGGGACAGGGGGGGAAAAACTGTTTTTT.

This clonotype was seen at least ten times. The rearrangement joins TRBV7-2 to TRBJ2-4; 7 nucleotides agree with TRBD2. The CDR3 has 17 amino acids. The V segment lost 1 base and the J segment 3 bases; nucleotides outside the gene matches: 9. Germline V gives CDR1 SGHTA, CDR2 FQGNSA. The CDR3 nucleotides read TGTGCCAGCAGCTTAGGTAACCCCCGGGACTACAAAAACATTCAGTACTTC. Its translation is CASSLGNPRDYKNIQYF.

This chain connects TRBV5-5 to TRBJ1-5; D remains unclear. CDR1 is SGHKS, CDR2 YYEKEE, per germline (reference sequence). Trimming took 7 bases from V and 5 from J, leaving 13 bases between them. The CDR3 loop spans 13 amino acids. CDR3 region: CASGPLWDQPQHF. For the CDR3, the DNA is TGTGCCAGCGGACCTCTTTGGGATCAGCCCCAGCATTTT.

There are many counts of this clonotype. The V and J genes are TRBV7-2 and TRBJ1-2; D is possibly TRBD1 (5 bases). The CDR3 has 13 residues. V shed 5 bases and J shed 12 bases, with 19 bases lying between them. The germline CDR1 and CDR2 sequences are SGHTA and FQGNSA. DNA of the CDR3: TGTGCCAGCAGCCTCCGGGACGGTCGGGGGAACACCTTC. This sequence encodes CASSLRDGRGNTF. Using reference TRBV7-2 and TRBJ1-2 for the parts outside the CDR3, the full variable domain is GAGVSQSPSNKVTEKGKDVELRCDPISGHTALYWYRQSLGQGLEFLIYFQGNSAPDKSGLPSDRFSAERTGGSVSTLTIQRTQQEDSAVYLCASSLRDGRGNTFGSGTRLTVV.

This clonotype appeared many times. V usage is TRBV28 and J usage is TRBJ1-1; D gene ambiguous. The V gene's germline CDR1 is MDHEN and CDR2 SYDVKM. Trimming removed 7 bases at V and 4 bases at J, with 10 bases between. This CDR3 has 12 residues. The chain's CDR3 is CASMEVGTEAFF. CDR3 bases: TGTGCCAGCATGGAGGTGGGCACTGAAGCTTTCTTT.

This clonotype was picked up many times. The genes are TRBV7-2 and TRBJ1-5; tentatively, D is TRBD1 (5 bases). The CDR3 has 15 residues. The V and J ends lost 1 base and 7 bases respectively, with 14 bases between them. Germline CDR1 is SGHTA and CDR2 is FQGNSA. The CDR3 reads CASSLVGRAEQPQHF. The CDR3 coding sequence is TGTGCCAGCAGCTTAGTAGGCAGGGCGGAGCAGCCCCAGCATTTT.

This clonotype came up a few times. The chain carries TRBV7-3 and TRBJ2-1, with TRBD1 matching over 7 bases. Germline trimming cut 5 bases from V and 7 bases from J; bases unmatched to any gene: 5. The germline V gene encodes CDR1 SGHTA and CDR2 FQGTGA. The CDR3 is made up of 13 amino acids. Here the CDR3 DNA reads TGTGCCAGCAGCCCAAAGACAGGGAATGAGCAGTTCTTC. This encodes CASSPKTGNEQFF.

This clonotype was detected many times. V and J are TRBV12-5 and TRBJ1-1; D is undetermined. The ends were cut back, 6 bases at V and 3 bases at J, with 8 bases in the middle. The CDR3 length is 12 residues. CDR1 and CDR2 from the germline V gene are LGHNT and FRNRAP. The CDR3 sequence: CASGRRDTEAFF. DNA of the CDR3: TGTGCTAGTGGCCGTCGCGACACTGAAGCTTTCTTT.

This clonotype was counted only a few times. This chain links TRBV19 with TRBJ2-7, with D hard to call. This CDR3 has 14 residues. V lost 6 bases and J lost 6, with 18 bases in between. Germline V gene sequence: CDR1 LNHDA, CDR2 SQIVND (reference sequence). DNA of the CDR3: TGTGCCAGTAGCCAATACCTCACCGGCCGCGAGCAGTACTTC. Protein: CASSQYLTGREQYF.

This clonotype was observed many times. The V call is TRBV7-2, the J call TRBJ2-7; D unresolved. Trimming took 3 bases from V and 4 from J, leaving 13 bases between them. The CDR3 loop spans 14 amino acids. Per the germline V gene, CDR1 is SGHTA and CDR2 is FQGNSA. DNA for the CDR3: TGTGCCAGCAGCTTCGTAGGGCAGGTTTACGAGCAGTACTTC. Translated: CASSFVGQVYEQYF.

In regard to this clonotype: A read error may explain this, as a much larger clone is one base away. The chain combines TRBV7-9 with TRBJ1-5; perhaps TRBD1 as D (6 bases). V was clipped by 2 bases and J by 7 bases, with 12 bases between them. CDR1 and CDR2 (germline): SEHNR, FQNEAQ (reference sequence). CDR3 length: 14 amino acids. CDR3 DNA sequence: TGTGCCAGCAGCTTAAGGGCAGGGGTGCAGCCCCAGCATTTT. This translates into CASSLRAGVQPQHF.

This clonotype was seen many times. The chain joins TRBV7-2 to TRBJ2-7; D uncertain. The V gene's germline CDR1 is SGHTA and CDR2 FQGNSA. The length of the CDR3 is 11 residues. V lost 2 bases, J lost 7 bases, and 6 bases lay in between. CDR3 region: CASSLLQEQYF. For the CDR3, the DNA is TGTGCCAGCAGCTTATTACAGGAGCAGTACTTC.

This clonotype has only a few counts. This rearrangement joins TRBV12-3 or TRBV12-4 to TRBJ1-2; 8 bases match TRBD1. V lost 6 bases to trimming and J lost 0 bases; unmatched junction nucleotides: 12. The CDR3 is 17 amino acids. Written as DNA, the CDR3 is TGTGCCAGCAGGTCGACAGGGGCCCGAAATGCTAACTATGGCTACACCTTC. This gives the protein CASRSTGARNANYGYTF.

A few counts support this clonotype. The V gene is TRBV4-3, the J gene TRBJ1-2; TRBD1 is a possible D gene (5 bases). CDR1 is LGHNA, CDR2 YSLEER, per germline. V lost 0 bases, J lost 5 bases, and 16 bases lay in between. The CDR3 runs 16 residues. The chain's CDR3 is CASSQESLVAGYGYTF. In DNA, the CDR3 is TGCGCCAGCAGCCAAGAATCTCTAGTTGCAGGGTATGGCTACACCTTC.

This clonotype was recorded at least ten times. V usage is TRBV2 and J usage is TRBJ2-7, with D perhaps TRBD1 (5 bases). Germline CDR1 and CDR2: SNHLY and FYNNEI. Trimming removed 8 bases from V and 3 bases from J, with 11 bases in between. The CDR3 has 12 amino acids. CDR3 amino acids: CASRYRIYEQYF. The CDR3 DNA follows: TGTGCCAGCCGATACAGGATCTACGAGCAGTACTTC.

This clonotype showed up many times. This chain links TRBV7-2 with TRBJ1-1, with TRBD1 as a possible D gene (6 bases). With 4 bases removed from V and 7 bases from J, the gap between germline ends came to 16 bases. Germline V CDR1 and CDR2: SGHTA, FQGNSA. The CDR3 is made up of 14 amino acids. Here the CDR3 reads CASSSQGKQGEAFF. In nucleotides, the CDR3 is TGTGCCAGCAGCTCCCAGGGAAAACAGGGTGAAGCTTTCTTT.

This clonotype was detected many times. V is TRBV11-3 and J is TRBJ2-5, with TRBD2 matching over 9 bases. This CDR3 region has 16 residues. CDR1 and CDR2 (germline): SGHNT, YENEEA. V lost 5 bases to trimming and J lost 2 bases; unmatched junction nucleotides: 9. The CDR3 nucleotides read TGTGCCAGCAGCGCCGCTAGCGGGGACCAACAAGAGACCCAGTACTTC. Residues: CASSAASGDQQETQYF.

The chain recombines TRBV5-1 with TRBJ1-1, with a tentative D call TRBD1 (5 bases). Trimming stripped 1 base from V and 6 bases from J, with 13 bases between. The CDR3 sequence is 14 residues long. Germline CDR1 reads SGHRS; CDR2 reads YFSETQ. The CDR3 is CASSLSQGVAEAFF. The CDR3 nucleotides read TGCGCCAGCAGCTTGAGTCAGGGTGTGGCTGAAGCTTTCTTT.

Many counts were recorded for this clonotype. This chain joins TRBV12-3 or TRBV12-4 and TRBJ1-2; no firm D call. V was cut by 5 bases and J by 3 bases, with 16 bases left in between. The CDR3 consists of 15 residues. CDR3 sequence reads: CASSPTTITDYGYTF. DNA of the CDR3: TGTGCCAGCAGTCCAACCACGATCACTGACTATGGCTACACCTTC.

In this sample, this clonotype turned up many times. The CDR3 loop is CASSQGGPGYGYTF. CDR3 nucleotides: TGCGCCAGCAGCCAAGGGGGGCCGGGCTATGGCTACACCTTC. V gene TRBV4-3 combines with J gene TRBJ1-2, with a possible D match to TRBD1 (6 bases). V was shortened by 1 base and J by 4 bases, with 10 bases between the two germline ends. Germline V gene lookup returns CDR1 LGHNA and CDR2 YSLEER. This CDR3 is 14 amino acids long.

This clonotype was counted many times. The V gene is TRBV28, the J gene TRBJ1-1; unclear D gene. V lost 8 bases, J lost 0 bases, and 7 bases lay in between. The length of the CDR3 is 12 residues. From germline, CDR1 is MDHEN and CDR2 SYDVKM. This CDR3 is CASGFLNTEAFF. CDR3 sequence (DNA): TGTGCCAGCGGATTCCTGAACACTGAAGCTTTCTTT.